What follows are 30 T cell receptor beta chains derived from one specimen sequenced in a study of T cell repertoires in cytomegalovirus infection. TCRdb reprocessed the reads with MiXCR, giving one entry per CDR3 protein. The sample holds about 300,000 distinct CDR3 sequences, roughly 9.3% seen once. The sequencing input was PBMCs. The receptors here all came from a human donor in good health (CMV status not recorded). Some clones in this sample may be carry-over from other donors' samples.

This clonotype occurred a few times. This rearrangement joins TRBV28 to TRBJ1-5, with a tentative D call TRBD1 (6 bases). Trimming cost V 6 bases and J 1 base, with 22 bases left between them. The CDR3 has 18 residues. Germline V gene sequence: CDR1 MDHEN, CDR2 SYDVKM. The CDR3 reads CASSPPPTGRLSNQPQHF. CDR3 sequence (DNA): TGTGCCAGCAGCCCGCCACCGACAGGTAGATTAAGCAATCAGCCCCAGCATTTT.

This clonotype was observed at least ten times. The rearrangement links TRBV20-1 to TRBJ2-5, with 11 positions matching TRBD2. The CDR3 has 14 residues. Germline-derived CDR1 and CDR2 are DFQATT and SNEGSKA (reference sequence). Germline trimming cut 2 bases from V and 7 bases from J; bases unmatched to any gene: 6. The CDR3 region has the DNA TGCAGTGCTAGAAATAGCGGGGGGGCGGGGACCCAGTACTTC. Translated, it gives CSARNSGGAGTQYF.

This rearrangement joins TRBV14 to TRBJ2-7; TRBD2 might be the D (5 bases). CDR3 size: 15 residues. Germline assignment: CDR1 SGHDN and CDR2 FVKESK. The germline V and J ends were trimmed by 1 base and 3 bases, with 13 bases remaining between them. CDR3 region: CASSQVGLANYEQYF. CDR3 nucleotide sequence: TGTGCCAGCAGCCAAGTGGGTCTAGCAAACTACGAGCAGTACTTC.

The rearrangement joins TRBV28 to TRBJ1-1; D is perhaps TRBD1 (6 bases). The CDR3 has 15 amino acids. V lost 7 bases and J lost 2, with 17 bases in between. Germline V gene sequence: CDR1 MDHEN, CDR2 SYDVKM. CDR3 protein: CASTQLGGRNTEAFF. The CDR3 bases are TGTGCCAGCACCCAACTCGGGGGGCGCAACACTGAAGCTTTCTTT.

This clonotype has only a few counts. The J gene is TRBJ2-5, the V gene TRBV2, with TRBD1 matching over 10 bases. The ends lost 4 bases at V and 0 bases at J; junction bases unmatched: 2. Germline lookup yields CDR1 SNHLY and CDR2 FYNNEI. The CDR3 consists of 15 residues. CDR3 nucleotides: TGTGCCAGCAGTGCGGACAGGGGGTACCAAGAGACCCAGTACTTC. It yields the protein CASSADRGYQETQYF.

This clonotype was counted at least ten times. This rearrangement joins TRBV4-1 to TRBJ2-1; D is uncertain. Trimming took off 1 base at V and 2 bases at J, with 3 bases between the two ends. The CDR3 loop spans 13 amino acids. Germline V gives CDR1 MGHRA, CDR2 YSYEKL. CDR3 region: CASSQVPYNEQFF. DNA of the CDR3: TGCGCCAGCAGCCAAGTCCCCTACAATGAGCAGTTCTTC.

This clonotype has a count of ten or more. This rearrangement joins TRBV6-1 to TRBJ1-5; D unclear. With 8 bases removed from V and 7 bases from J, the gap between germline ends came to 15 bases. CDR3 size: 13 residues. Germline V gene data show CDR1 as MNHNS and CDR2 as SASEGT. CDR3 region: CASGIGWAQPQHF. The CDR3 nucleotides read TGTGCCAGCGGCATAGGGTGGGCCCAGCCCCAGCATTTT.

This clonotype was observed at least ten times. The chain combines TRBV29-1 with TRBJ2-1, with D maybe TRBD1 (6 bases). This CDR3 is built from 13 residues. Germline V CDR1 and CDR2: SQVTM, ANQGSEA. The V end was cut by 1 base, the J end by 4 bases, with 8 bases between. CDR3 DNA: TGCAGCGTTGAAGGGACAGAATACAATGAGCAGTTCTTC. This translates into CSVEGTEYNEQFF.

This clonotype was counted at least ten times. V is TRBV28 and J is TRBJ2-7; 7 bases are shared with TRBD2. Germline lookup yields CDR1 MDHEN and CDR2 SYDVKM. The CDR3 totals 14 residues. J was trimmed by 4 bases and V by 6 bases; bases with no gene match: 9. The CDR3 loop is CASSPGGGRYEQYV. DNA for the CDR3: TGTGCCAGCAGCCCGGGGGGAGGGCGGTACGAGCAGTACGTC.

The sample holds many counts of this clonotype. V is TRBV20-1 and J is TRBJ2-1; D not resolved. With 4 bases removed from V and 6 bases from J, the gap between germline ends came to 19 bases. The germline V gene has CDR1 DFQATT and CDR2 SNEGSKA (reference sequence). The length of the CDR3 is 15 residues. The chain's CDR3 is CSATITTRHPNEQFF. CDR3 nucleotide sequence: TGCAGTGCTACAATAACGACCCGACACCCCAATGAGCAGTTCTTC.

This clonotype was observed many times. The chain is built from TRBV7-2 and TRBJ1-2; 10 bases map to TRBD1. The germline CDR1 and CDR2 sequences are SGHTA and FQGNSA. V shed 1 base, J shed 7 bases, and the junction held 6 bases outside the gene matches. CDR3 length: 15 residues. CDR3 protein: CASSLEGTGVRGYTF. The CDR3 DNA is TGTGCCAGCAGCTTAGAGGGGACAGGGGTTCGTGGCTACACCTTC.

This clonotype was seen many times. The gene calls are TRBV12-3 or TRBV12-4 and TRBJ1-3; unclear D gene. This CDR3 is built from 15 residues. The ends were cut back, 6 bases at V and 0 bases at J, with 12 bases in the middle. The CDR3 DNA follows: TGTGCCAGCAGCCCCCCCGACTACTCTGGAAACACCATATATTTT. Its protein product is CASSPPDYSGNTIYF.

This clonotype was observed a handful of times. V and J are TRBV2 and TRBJ2-2; 8 positions agree with TRBD1. The CDR3 spans 14 residues. Germline CDR1 reads SNHLY; CDR2 reads FYNNEI. The J segment lost 6 bases and the V segment lost 5 bases, leaving 5 bases of the junction unmatched. The CDR3: CASSRQGPPGELFF. DNA of the CDR3: TGTGCCAGCAGTAGACAGGGGCCCCCCGGGGAGCTGTTTTTT.

The J gene is TRBJ2-5, the V gene TRBV3-1; D may match TRBD1 or TRBD2 (5 bases each). Trimming left V 4 bases short and J 5 bases short, with 14 bases between. The CDR3 length is 14 residues. The germline gives CDR1 LGHDT, CDR2 YNNKEL (reference sequence). The CDR3 here is CASSPLRGSETQYF. DNA for the CDR3: TGTGCCAGCAGCCCCTTGAGGGGTTCGGAGACCCAGTACTTC.

This clonotype was detected many times. The rearrangement links TRBV7-2 to TRBJ1-1; D is ambiguous. The germline gives CDR1 SGHTA, CDR2 FQGNSA. This CDR3 is 15 amino acids long. The V end was cut by 2 bases, the J end by 3 bases, with 13 bases between. The CDR3 DNA sequence: TGTGCCAGCAGCTTAATGTCACGGGTGGACACTGAAGCTTTCTTT. Translation gives CASSLMSRVDTEAFF.

This rearrangement joins TRBV3-1 to TRBJ2-2; D might be TRBD2 (6 bases). The CDR3 length is 15 residues. Trimming left V 5 bases short and J 1 base short, with 11 bases between. Germline assignment: CDR1 LGHDT and CDR2 YNNKEL (reference sequence). The DNA for the CDR3 is TGTGCCAGCAGCTACTTGCGGGGGAACACCGGGGAGCTGTTTTTT. Protein sequence: CASSYLRGNTGELFF.

This clonotype has more than one count but fewer than ten. The chain couples TRBV28 to TRBJ2-7, with a tentative D call TRBD1 (5 bases). V was cut by 3 bases and J by 3 bases, with 15 bases left in between. The CDR3 spans 15 residues. Germline V gives CDR1 MDHEN, CDR2 SYDVKM. The DNA of the CDR3 is TGTGCCAGCAGTTTGGGGCAGTCCTTCGTCTACGAGCAGTACGTC. It encodes CASSLGQSFVYEQYV.

This clonotype was found many times. The chain combines TRBV6-5 with TRBJ1-6, with 7 bases aligning to TRBD1. J lost 9 bases, V lost 0 bases, and 8 bases had no gene match. CDR3 length: 16 residues. The germline CDR1 and CDR2 sequences are MNHEY and SVGAGI. CDR3 sequence reads: CASSYSEQGSISPLHF. As DNA, the CDR3 is TGTGCCAGCAGTTACTCAGAACAGGGGTCCATTTCACCCCTCCACTTT.

This clonotype has ten or more counts. The gene calls are TRBV7-2 and TRBJ1-6; no reliable D call. CDR3 size: 13 residues. The germline V gene has CDR1 SGHTA and CDR2 FQGNSA. Trimming shortened V by 2 bases and J by 10 bases, and 9 bases separated the two germline ends. This chain's CDR3 is CASSLLEQSPLHF. The DNA for the CDR3 is TGTGCCAGCAGCTTACTGGAGCAATCACCCCTCCACTTT.

The table lists this clonotype with many counts. The chain uses TRBV4-3 and TRBJ2-3; tentatively, D is TRBD1 (7 bases). Germline CDR1 LGHNA, CDR2 YSLEER. Trimming took off 0 bases at V and 0 bases at J, with 10 bases between the two ends. The CDR3 consists of 16 residues. CDR3 in DNA: TGCGCCAGCAGCCAAGAGGCGGGACAGAGCACAGATACGCAGTATTTT. Translating gives CASSQEAGQSTDTQYF.

The chain uses TRBV25-1 and TRBJ2-1; D gene ambiguous. Trimming took 10 bases from V and 8 from J, leaving 15 bases between them. The length of the CDR3 is 12 residues. Germline CDR1 and CDR2: MGHDK and SYGVNS. This CDR3 reads CATSTPRDEQFF. The CDR3 DNA is TGTGCCACCTCCACCCCAAGGGATGAGCAGTTCTTC.

This clonotype was observed at least ten times. The rearrangement uses TRBV7-2 and TRBJ2-3; 7 bases map to TRBD2. This CDR3 has 18 amino acids. The germline CDR1 and CDR2 sequences are SGHTA and FQGNSA. V lost 2 bases to trimming and J lost 3 bases; unmatched junction nucleotides: 14. CDR3 region: CASSLPVTSPIPTDTQYF. The CDR3 nucleotides read TGTGCCAGCAGCTTACCTGTGACTAGCCCTATACCGACAGATACGCAGTATTTT.

The J gene is TRBJ1-2, the V gene TRBV13, with a tentative D call TRBD1 (6 bases). CDR3 length: 14 residues. The germline V gene has CDR1 PRHDT and CDR2 FYEKMQ (reference sequence). V was trimmed by 4 bases and J by 2 bases, leaving 11 bases between them. The CDR3 region has the DNA TGTGCCAGCAGCTCACAGGGTTCCAACTATGGCTACACCTTC. This gives the protein CASSSQGSNYGYTF.

The chain employs TRBV7-9 and TRBJ2-2; 9 nucleotides match TRBD2. Germline loops: CDR1 SEHNR, CDR2 FQNEAQ (reference sequence). V shed 5 bases and J 7 bases; nucleotides not matched to a gene: 8. This CDR3 has 15 amino acids. CDR3 bases: TGTGCCAGCAGCCCCGGCGGGGGGGCGTTCGGGGAGCTGTTTTTT. It translates to CASSPGGGAFGELFF.

This clonotype was observed at least ten times. V and J are TRBV19 and TRBJ2-1; D not certain. V dropped 4 bases and J dropped 6 bases, with 4 bases sitting between them. The CDR3 has 11 amino acids. Germline V gene lookup returns CDR1 LNHDA and CDR2 SQIVND (reference sequence). The CDR3 here is CASSNRNEQFF. For the CDR3, the DNA is TGTGCCAGTAGTAACCGCAATGAGCAGTTCTTC.

In this sample, this clonotype turned up many times. The gene calls are TRBV7-8 and TRBJ2-5; 10 nucleotides match TRBD2. The ends lost 4 bases at V and 3 bases at J; junction bases unmatched: 11. Germline values: CDR1 SGHVS, CDR2 FQNEAQ. This CDR3 region has 17 residues. CDR3 nucleotides: TGTGCCAGCAGCTCCTTGCTCCAGCGGGGGGGGGAAGAGACCCAGTACTTC. It translates to CASSSLLQRGGEETQYF.

This clonotype was found many times. The chain employs TRBV12-3 or TRBV12-4 and TRBJ1-5, with TRBD1 matching over 7 bases. V was pared by 7 bases and J by 3 bases, with 15 bases of the junction left unmatched. The CDR3 is made up of 17 amino acids. The CDR3 sequence: CASTEVLPGQHNQPQHF. The CDR3 DNA is TGTGCCAGCACCGAGGTCCTACCGGGACAGCACAATCAGCCCCAGCATTTT.

This clonotype has a single count. The chain recombines TRBV29-1 with TRBJ2-6; no firm D call. V was clipped by 5 bases and J by 0 bases, with 8 bases between them. In germline, CDR1 is SQVTM, CDR2 ANQGSEA. The length of the CDR3 is 14 residues. The CDR3 sequence is CSVTWSSGANVLTF. The CDR3 DNA is TGCAGCGTTACCTGGAGCTCTGGGGCCAACGTCCTGACTTTC.

This clonotype was picked up many times. The rearrangement uses TRBV7-9 and TRBJ1-1; tentative D call: TRBD1 (5 bases). V dropped 1 base and J dropped 0 bases, with 9 bases sitting between them. The CDR3 has 15 residues. Germline loops: CDR1 SEHNR, CDR2 FQNEAQ (reference sequence). In nucleotides, the CDR3 is TGTGCCAGCAGCTTAGTTTCAGGGTTGAACACTGAAGCTTTCTTT. Encoded protein: CASSLVSGLNTEAFF.

This clonotype appeared many times. The chain carries TRBV5-1 and TRBJ1-4; TRBD1 matches 8 bases. The V segment lost 1 base and the J segment 2 bases; nucleotides outside the gene matches: 1. Germline CDR1 reads SGHRS; CDR2 reads YFSETQ. This CDR3 comprises 15 residues. CDR3 DNA sequence: TGCGCCAGCAGCTTGACAGGGGGGACTAATGAAAAACTGTTTTTT. It yields the protein CASSLTGGTNEKLFF.